What follows are 29 T cell receptor beta chains derived from one specimen sequenced in a study of blood T cell repertoires in COVID-19 (dated by TCRdb to the early 2020s). The protocol used for the library was the immunoSEQ multiplex PCR assay. TCRdb mirrors the immuneACCESS table, restricted to in-frame sequences. Some clones are absent from its copies; in checked studies, under half trace to an unresolved V gene, and the reason for the others is unknown. The sample table shows about 270,000 clones, and about 91% are seen once. 2.8% of the sample is taken by the ten largest. The sample comprised PBMCs or T cells enriched from blood (not recorded which). The receptors stem from a man aged 35-49 years who had been exposed to COVID-19.

This chain joins TRBV30 and TRBJ1-1; D not resolved. This CDR3 region has 13 residues. Trimming stripped 5 bases from V and 4 bases from J, with 14 bases between. Germline CDR1 and CDR2: GTSNPN and SVGIG (reference sequence). CDR3: CAWRREVVTEAFF. CDR3 sequence (DNA): TGTGCCTGGCGGAGGGAGGTGGTCACTGAAGCTTTCTTT.

The chain couples TRBV9 to TRBJ2-7; 8 nucleotides align to TRBD1. Per the germline V gene, CDR1 is SGDLS and CDR2 is YYNGEE. V lost 3 bases to trimming and J lost 5 bases; unmatched junction nucleotides: 10. This CDR3 is 15 amino acids long. Written as DNA, the CDR3 is TGTGCCAGCAGCGCCCCGACAGGGGTGAATGACGAGCAGTACTTC. It specifies CASSAPTGVNDEQYF.

V and J are TRBV9 and TRBJ2-3, with a tentative D call TRBD2 (5 bases). CDR3 length equals 15 residues. From germline, CDR1 is SGDLS and CDR2 YYNGEE. V lost 0 bases to trimming and J lost 2 bases, with 10 bases between them. Here the CDR3 reads CASSVGGLPTDTQYF. DNA for the CDR3: TGTGCCAGCAGCGTAGGAGGGCTACCCACAGATACGCAGTATTTT.

This chain joins TRBV9 and TRBJ2-1, with 10 bases that match TRBD2. Unmatched junction bases numbered 4, after V lost 2 bases and J lost 5 bases. The V gene's germline CDR1 is SGDLS and CDR2 YYNGEE. The CDR3 runs 15 residues. The CDR3 DNA follows: TGTGCCAGCAGCGTCCTCACTAGCGGGGACAATGAGCAGTTCTTC. Translation: CASSVLTSGDNEQFF.

The chain links TRBV11-2 to TRBJ2-3; 7 positions match TRBD2. V trimming: 5 bases; J trimming: 6 bases; junction bases outside the gene matches: 5. The CDR3 spans 13 residues. The germline gives CDR1 SGHAT, CDR2 FQNNGV. The CDR3: CASSQTSVDTQYF. In DNA form, the CDR3 reads TGTGCCAGCAGCCAAACTAGCGTCGATACGCAGTATTTT.

V gene TRBV28 combines with J gene TRBJ2-7, with 11 positions matching TRBD2. CDR1 and CDR2 (germline): MDHEN, SYDVKM. Trimming took 4 bases from V and 6 from J; bases not matched to a gene: 11. The CDR3 length is 16 residues. CDR3 nucleotides: TGTGCCAGCAGTTCCCACGGGACTAGCGGTGCGAGCGAGCAGTACTTC. Protein product: CASSSHGTSGASEQYF.

This chain joins TRBV2 and TRBJ2-1; tentative D call: TRBD2 (5 bases). Germline lookup yields CDR1 SNHLY and CDR2 FYNNEI. The CDR3 has 10 amino acids. Here the CDR3 DNA reads TGTGCAAGCCGGGGCAATGAGCAGTTCTTC. As protein: CASRGNEQFF.

V and J are TRBV19 and TRBJ2-4; TRBD1 agrees at 8 bases. Germline CDR1 is LNHDA and CDR2 is SQIVND (reference sequence). The CDR3 sequence is 13 residues long. Trimming at V came to 6 bases and at J to 9 bases, leaving 7 bases not matched to a gene. CDR3 sequence: CASRATGEVIQYF. The CDR3, as DNA: TGTGCCAGTAGAGCGACAGGGGAGGTCATTCAGTACTTC. The complete variable domain, with remaining parts taken from reference TRBV19 and TRBJ2-4, reads DGGITQSPKYLFRKEGQNVTLSCEQNLNHDAMYWYRQDPGQGLRLIYYSQIVNDFQKGDIAEGYSVSREKKESFPLTVTSAQKNPTAFYLCASRATGEVIQYFGAGTRLSVL.

The J gene is TRBJ2-7, the V gene TRBV29-1; 9 nucleotides match TRBD1. The CDR3 loop spans 14 amino acids. J gave up 4 bases and V 8 bases, and 12 bases lay outside the gene matches. Germline assignment: CDR1 SQVTM and CDR2 ANQGSEA. The CDR3 DNA reads as TGCAGCACTCGGGACAGGGACGATTGGTACGAGCAGTACTTC. It translates to CSTRDRDDWYEQYF.

The chain joins TRBV19 to TRBJ1-3; 11 bases agree with TRBD1. V lost 10 bases, J lost 4 bases, and 6 bases stayed unmatched. Germline V lookup: CDR1 LNHDA, CDR2 SQIVND (reference sequence). This CDR3 comprises 14 residues. The CDR3 loop reads CATRTGGGGNTIYF. The CDR3 DNA is TGTGCCACCCGGACAGGGGGCGGAGGAAACACCATATATTTT.

The chain uses TRBV5-4 and TRBJ2-1; 13 bases are a match to TRBD2. CDR1 SGHNT and CDR2 YYREEE come from the germline V gene (reference sequence). V lost 4 bases and J lost 8; bases outside the gene matches: 9. The CDR3 consists of 16 residues. The CDR3 DNA sequence: TGTGCCAGCAGCACGGGACTAGCGGGACTCTCGGATGAGCAGTTCTTC. Protein product: CASSTGLAGLSDEQFF.

V gene TRBV11-2 combines with J gene TRBJ1-3; 9 bases match TRBD1. Germline CDR1 and CDR2: SGHAT and FQNNGV. With V trimmed by 3 bases and J by 1 base, 7 bases remained unmatched. This CDR3 has 17 residues. DNA of the CDR3: TGTGCCAGCAGCTTGCCGACAGGGGGAGTTTCTGGAAACACCATATATTTT. Its protein is CASSLPTGGVSGNTIYF.

The chain links TRBV13 to TRBJ1-6; 10 bases are a match to TRBD1. Germline assignment: CDR1 PRHDT and CDR2 FYEKMQ (reference sequence). The CDR3 consists of 16 residues. The junction had 5 bases not matched to a gene; V was cut back by 5 bases and J by 4 bases. The CDR3 DNA is TGTGCCAGCAGCCGGGGACAGGGGCTTTATAATTCACCCCTCCACTTT. It codes for CASSRGQGLYNSPLHF.

This chain uses TRBV29-1 with TRBJ1-1, with unresolved D. The germline V gene encodes CDR1 SQVTM and CDR2 ANQGSEA. Trimming removed 6 bases at V and 7 bases at J, with 15 bases between. CDR3 length: 12 amino acids. This chain's CDR3 is CSVEVFVREAFF. CDR3 nucleotides: TGCAGCGTGGAGGTCTTCGTACGTGAAGCTTTCTTT.

This rearrangement joins TRBV19 to TRBJ1-1; TRBD1 matches 9 bases. CDR3 length: 16 residues. Germline V CDR1 and CDR2: LNHDA, SQIVND (reference sequence). Trimming removed 4 bases from V and 1 base from J; junction bases left unmatched: 7. The CDR3 DNA is TGTGCCAGTAGTACCCGACAGGGGGTGGGGAACACTGAAGCTTTCTTT. It translates to CASSTRQGVGNTEAFF.

V gene TRBV24-1 combines with J gene TRBJ2-3, with 9 bases identical to TRBD2. Germline CDR1 and CDR2: KGHDR and SFDVKD. The CDR3 has 12 residues. V was pared by 5 bases and J by 9 bases, with 2 bases of the junction left unmatched. This chain's CDR3 is CATSATSGTQYF. In DNA form, the CDR3 reads TGTGCCACCAGTGCTACTAGCGGGACGCAGTATTTT.

The chain has TRBV7-8 and TRBJ1-4, with D possibly being TRBD1 (5 bases). This CDR3 region has 14 residues. With 8 bases removed from V and 0 bases from J, the gap between germline ends came to 10 bases. Per germline, CDR1 SGHVS and CDR2 FQNEAQ. As DNA, the CDR3 is TGTGCCAGCTCCCGGGGGGCAACTAATGAAAAACTGTTTTTT. Its translation is CASSRGATNEKLFF.

The chain is built from TRBV7-8 and TRBJ2-3, with no clear D. Trimming stripped 4 bases from V and 1 base from J, with 9 bases between. In germline, CDR1 is SGHVS, CDR2 FQNEAQ. The CDR3 is 14 residues long. CDR3 residues: CASSYRGGTDTQYF. CDR3 nucleotide sequence: TGTGCCAGCAGCTACCGAGGCGGCACAGATACGCAGTATTTT. The complete variable domain, with remaining parts taken from reference TRBV7-8 and TRBJ2-3, reads GAGVSQSPRYKVAKRGQDVALRCDPISGHVSLFWYQQALGQGPEFLTYFQNEAQLDKSGLPSDRFFAERPEGSVSTLKIQRTQQEDSAVYLCASSYRGGTDTQYFGPGTRLTVL.

J is TRBJ2-7 and V is TRBV6-1; a weak D match, TRBD2 (5 bases). The V and J ends lost 2 bases and 3 bases respectively, with 11 bases between them. Germline V CDR1 and CDR2: MNHNS, SASEGT. The CDR3 is 14 residues long. The CDR3: CASSELKGVYEQYF. Here the CDR3 DNA reads TGTGCCAGCAGTGAATTGAAGGGAGTCTACGAGCAGTACTTC.

J is TRBJ2-7 and V is TRBV6-5; 10 nucleotides align to TRBD1. Germline assignment: CDR1 MNHEY and CDR2 SVGAGI. CDR3 size: 13 residues. V shed 8 bases, J shed 5 bases, and the junction held 6 bases outside the gene matches. This CDR3 is CASLDRGRNEQYF. CDR3 bases: TGTGCCAGCCTCGACAGGGGGCGGAACGAGCAGTACTTC.

Only one count was recorded for this clone. The V and J genes are TRBV28 and TRBJ1-1, with 7 bases matching TRBD1. CDR1 and CDR2 from the germline V gene are MDHEN and SYDVKM. V lost 9 bases, J lost 4 bases, and 8 bases stayed unmatched. The CDR3 consists of 13 residues. Here the CDR3 DNA reads TGTGCCAGTGGCAGGGGGGCGATCACTGAAGCTTTCTTT. This sequence encodes CASGRGAITEAFF.

The J gene is TRBJ2-7, the V gene TRBV5-1; D uncertain. There are 13 residues in the CDR3. V gave up 0 bases and J gave up 6 bases, with 10 bases separating them. The V gene's germline CDR1 is SGHRS and CDR2 YFSETQ. CDR3: CASSLEARSEQYF. In nucleotides, the CDR3 is TGCGCCAGCAGCTTGGAAGCTAGGTCCGAGCAGTACTTC.

This chain uses TRBV28 with TRBJ1-2; D remains ambiguous. V lost 2 bases and J 4 bases, leaving 11 bases between the germline ends. Per the germline V gene, CDR1 is MDHEN and CDR2 is SYDVKM. The CDR3 totals 14 residues. CDR3 nucleotide sequence: TGTGCCAGCAGTTTAGGAGGTGATAGCTATGGCTACACCTTC. Translating it yields CASSLGGDSYGYTF.

The V and J genes are TRBV27 and TRBJ2-3; 10 bases agree with TRBD1. Trimming cost V 6 bases and J 4 bases; bases outside gene matches: 7. CDR3 size: 15 residues. The germline CDR1 and CDR2 sequences are MNHEY and SMNVEV (reference sequence). DNA of the CDR3: TGTGCCAGCAGGGCTGACAGGGGGCTATCAGATACGCAGTATTTT. Translated, it gives CASRADRGLSDTQYF.

This clone was recorded once. This chain uses TRBV19 with TRBJ2-2, with no clear D. The CDR3 length is 16 residues. V lost 1 base and J 6 bases, leaving 15 bases between the germline ends. Germline assignment: CDR1 LNHDA and CDR2 SQIVND (reference sequence). The CDR3 sequence: CASSIAGSVGAGELFF. The CDR3 DNA follows: TGTGCCAGTAGTATAGCAGGTTCGGTGGGTGCCGGGGAGCTGTTTTTT. The whole variable domain, remainder taken from reference TRBV19 and TRBJ2-2, is DGGITQSPKYLFRKEGQNVTLSCEQNLNHDAMYWYRQDPGQGLRLIYYSQIVNDFQKGDIAEGYSVSREKKESFPLTVTSAQKNPTAFYLCASSIAGSVGAGELFFGEGSRLTVL.

This sequence joins TRBV30 and TRBJ2-7; D is unresolved. Germline V gene lookup returns CDR1 GTSNPN and CDR2 SVGIG (reference sequence). With 0 bases removed from V and 1 base from J, the gap between germline ends came to 10 bases. The CDR3 loop spans 14 amino acids. CDR3 loop: CAWSVGPGSYEQYF. As DNA, the CDR3 is TGTGCCTGGAGTGTAGGTCCCGGGTCCTACGAGCAGTACTTC.

This chain connects TRBV24-1 to TRBJ2-5; perhaps TRBD2 as D (6 bases). V was trimmed by 3 bases and J by 1 base, leaving 17 bases between them. The V gene's germline CDR1 is KGHDR and CDR2 SFDVKD. This CDR3 has 17 residues. CDR3 amino acids: CATSDAPSGRFQETQYF. CDR3 sequence (DNA): TGTGCCACCAGTGATGCCCCCTCTGGGAGGTTCCAAGAGACCCAGTACTTC.

The chain joins TRBV10-3 to TRBJ1-1, with a tentative D call TRBD1 (6 bases). V was trimmed by 3 bases and J by 0 bases, leaving 11 bases between them. This CDR3 is 15 amino acids long. From germline, CDR1 is ENHRY and CDR2 SYGVKD. The CDR3 DNA is TGTGCCATCAGTGATGGACAGCTCATGAACACTGAAGCTTTCTTT. It is translated as CAISDGQLMNTEAFF.

The chain couples TRBV13 to TRBJ2-7, with 7 bases matching TRBD2. J gave up 1 base and V 0 bases, and 6 bases lay outside the gene matches. This CDR3 is built from 16 residues. Germline V gives CDR1 PRHDT, CDR2 FYEKMQ (reference sequence). DNA for the CDR3: TGTGCCAGCAGCTTAGGCGGCGGGAGTCGATCCTACGAGCAGTACTTC. Translated: CASSLGGGSRSYEQYF.